This T cell receptor beta chain was sequenced for a study of beta chain features in type 1 diabetes. The CDR3 length is 12 residues. From germline, CDR1 is SGHAT and CDR2 FQDESV (reference sequence). V was cut by 5 bases and J by 7 bases, with 10 bases left in between. Every isolated RNA sample was fully reverse transcribed, so sequencing captured expressed TCRB transcripts. The method was immunoSEQ multiplex PCR; TCRdb's version includes in-frame clones alone and lacks a portion of them. Of about 620,000 clones listed, around 15% are singletons. The sequence came from a man in his late teens or twenties in good health. The V gene is TRBV11-1, the J gene TRBJ2-3; no reliable D call. Sequenced sample: naive CD4+ T cells from blood. CDR3 in DNA: TGTGCCAGCAGCGGGGAAGATTATACGCAGTATTTT. This codes for CASSGEDYTQYF.